The 18 T cell receptor beta chains below were found in one sample sequenced in a study of T cell repertoires in cytomegalovirus infection. These TCRs are of unknown antigen specificity. TCRdb reprocessed the reads with MiXCR, giving one entry per CDR3 protein. The sample yields a few hundred thousand distinct CDR3 sequences, roughly 42% seen once. The specimen was cultured PBMCs, collected from culture after CMV antigen stimulation. The receptors here all came from a human donor in good health (CMV status not recorded). Some clones in this sample may be carry-over from other donors' samples.

The chain recombines TRBV7-2 with TRBJ2-5, with D maybe TRBD1 (7 bases). V lost 3 bases, J lost 5 bases, and 13 bases lay in between. Germline V lookup: CDR1 SGHTA, CDR2 FQGNSA. CDR3 length equals 14 residues. CDR3 amino acids: CASSFQGGSETQYF. The CDR3 nucleotides are TGTGCCAGCAGCTTCCAGGGGGGAAGTGAGACCCAGTACTTC.

The chain has TRBV10-3 and TRBJ2-5; D uncertain. There are 14 residues in the CDR3. Germline V gene sequence: CDR1 ENHRY, CDR2 SYGVKD. V lost 6 bases and J 2 bases, leaving 13 bases between the germline ends. The CDR3 bases are TGTGCCATCAGCGAAGACAACCAACAAGAGACCCAGTACTTC. Its protein product is CAISEDNQQETQYF.

This clonotype was observed a handful of times. The CDR3 loop reads CASSRGTAGYEQYF. The CDR3 DNA reads as TGTGCCAGCAGCAGGGGGACAGCAGGGTACGAGCAGTACTTC. V and J are TRBV7-6 and TRBJ2-7; 7 bases fit TRBD1. The CDR3 is 14 residues long. Germline values: CDR1 SGHVS, CDR2 FNYEAQ. J was trimmed by 4 bases and V by 5 bases; bases with no gene match: 8.

This clonotype has just one count. V gene TRBV10-1 combines with J gene TRBJ2-1, with 7 bases aligning to TRBD1. This CDR3 region has 16 residues. Germline assignment: CDR1 WNHNN and CDR2 SYGVQD (reference sequence). V dropped 3 bases and J dropped 7; count of bases not matched to a gene: 12. Here the CDR3 reads CASSDPSRDSRNEQFF. DNA of the CDR3: TGCGCCAGCAGTGATCCCTCTCGGGACAGCCGGAATGAGCAGTTCTTC.

The chain joins TRBV25-1 to TRBJ1-4, with no clear D. Germline V gene sequence: CDR1 MGHDK, CDR2 SYGVNS. This CDR3 contains 13 residues. V shed 8 bases and J shed 7 bases, with 14 bases lying between them. DNA for the CDR3: TGTGCCAGCGCCAATAACCGTGGTGAAAAACTGTTTTTT. Its translation: CASANNRGEKLFF.

The V call is TRBV11-2, the J call TRBJ2-7, with D perhaps assigned TRBD1 or TRBD2 (5 bases each). The CDR3 extends over 16 amino acids. Trimming took 0 bases from V and 6 from J, leaving 18 bases between them. Germline assignment: CDR1 SGHAT and CDR2 FQNNGV. CDR3 in DNA: TGTGCCAGCAGCTTAGATCTCGGGACCCAGTCGGGCGAGCAGTACTTC. Translating it yields CASSLDLGTQSGEQYF.

The rearrangement joins TRBV6-6 to TRBJ2-7; TRBD1 aligns across 10 bases. Trimming removed 7 bases from V and 3 bases from J; junction bases left unmatched: 18. From germline, CDR1 is MNHNY and CDR2 SVGAGI (reference sequence). This CDR3 is built from 18 residues. CDR3 in amino acids: CASTTGDRGHKFYYEQYF. The CDR3 DNA sequence: TGTGCCAGCACCACGGGGGACAGGGGTCACAAATTTTACTACGAGCAGTACTTC.

The chain recombines TRBV11-3 with TRBJ1-5, with TRBD1 as a possible D gene (5 bases). Trimming took 8 bases from V and 2 from J, leaving 19 bases between them. CDR3 length equals 16 residues. The V gene's germline CDR1 is SGHNT and CDR2 YENEEA. The CDR3 loop is CASEPCRVQGNQPQHF. CDR3 DNA sequence: TGTGCCAGCGAACCCTGTCGTGTACAGGGCAATCAGCCCCAGCATTTT.

V gene TRBV4-1 combines with J gene TRBJ1-5; D perhaps matches TRBD1 (6 bases). V was shortened by 3 bases and J by 3 bases, with 18 bases between the two germline ends. CDR1 is MGHRA and CDR2 is YSYEKL in the germline V gene. CDR3 length: 17 residues. The DNA of the CDR3 is TGCGCCAGCAGCCAGACTTTGAGCAGGGGACCCAATCAGCCCCAGCATTTT. Amino acids: CASSQTLSRGPNQPQHF.

This clonotype was recorded a few times. The chain couples TRBV7-2 to TRBJ2-2; 13 nucleotides match TRBD2. This CDR3 contains 15 residues. Trimming took 6 bases from V and 6 from J; bases not matched to a gene: 4. Germline values: CDR1 SGHTA, CDR2 FQGNSA. The CDR3 protein is CASSILAGGPGELFF. CDR3 DNA sequence: TGTGCCAGCAGTATACTAGCGGGGGGGCCCGGGGAGCTGTTTTTT.

J is TRBJ2-7 and V is TRBV10-3; D possibly matches TRBD1 or TRBD2 (5 bases each). The CDR3 covers 15 residues. V lost 4 bases and J lost 1, with 14 bases in between. Germline V lookup: CDR1 ENHRY, CDR2 SYGVKD. The CDR3 sequence is CAISGRQGTSYEQYF. As DNA, the CDR3 is TGTGCCATCAGTGGGAGGCAGGGAACATCCTACGAGCAGTACTTC.

The gene calls are TRBV4-1 and TRBJ2-7; 11 bases are shared with TRBD2. The CDR3 has 15 residues. Germline assignment: CDR1 MGHRA and CDR2 YSYEKL. Trimming took 3 bases from V and 3 from J; bases not matched to a gene: 4. The CDR3 sequence: CASSQTSGANYEQYF. The CDR3 DNA reads as TGCGCCAGCAGCCAGACTAGCGGGGCTAACTACGAGCAGTACTTC.

This clonotype was detected only a few times. J is TRBJ1-5 and V is TRBV7-8; D unresolved. Trimming removed 3 bases from V and 6 bases from J, with 15 bases in between. From germline, CDR1 is SGHVS and CDR2 FQNEAQ. This CDR3 region has 15 residues. CDR3 DNA: TGTGCCAGCAGCTTGGGCGGGAGGGATCGTCAGCCCCAGCATTTT. Amino acids: CASSLGGRDRQPQHF.

This clonotype was observed at least ten times. This rearrangement joins TRBV7-2 to TRBJ2-1; 9 bases fit TRBD2. The CDR3 has 15 amino acids. V was pared by 1 base and J by 8 bases, with 6 bases of the junction left unmatched. CDR1 and CDR2 (germline): SGHTA, FQGNSA. The CDR3 DNA follows: TGTGCCAGCAGCTTAGTCGTCCTAGCGGGGTATGAGCAGTTCTTC. Amino acids: CASSLVVLAGYEQFF.

This clonotype came up a few times. This chain links TRBV12-3 or TRBV12-4 with TRBJ2-1, with 12 bases fitting TRBD2. CDR3 size: 15 residues. V dropped 6 bases and J dropped 3; count of bases not matched to a gene: 3. The CDR3 nucleotides are TGTGCCAGCAGGACTAGCGGGAGTCTCTACAATGAGCAGTTCTTC. Translating it yields CASRTSGSLYNEQFF.

The chain links TRBV5-1 to TRBJ1-6; a possible D gene is TRBD1 (5 bases). Trimming pared 0 bases from V and 9 bases from J, leaving 13 bases between. Per the germline V gene, CDR1 is SGHRS and CDR2 is YFSETQ. CDR3 length equals 15 residues. Written as DNA, the CDR3 is TGCGCCAGCAGCTTGGTTCAGGGAGCAAGTTCACCCCTCCACTTT. Amino acids: CASSLVQGASSPLHF.

In its sample, this clonotype was seen a few times. The chain employs TRBV12-5 and TRBJ1-5; maybe TRBD1 (6 bases). This CDR3 is built from 18 residues. Trimming shortened V by 0 bases and J by 5 bases, and 20 bases separated the two germline ends. Looked up from germline, CDR1 is LGHNT and CDR2 is FRNRAP. This CDR3 is CASGLVPGQQAGYQPQHF. In DNA form, the CDR3 reads TGTGCTAGTGGTTTGGTACCCGGACAGCAGGCGGGTTATCAGCCCCAGCATTTT. Supplemented by reference TRBV12-5 and TRBJ1-5, the full variable domain reads DARVTQTPRHKVTEMGQEVTMRCQPILGHNTVFWYRQTMMQGLELLAYFRNRAPLDDSGMPKDRFSAEMPDATLATLKIQPSEPRDSAVYFCASGLVPGQQAGYQPQHFGDGTRLSIL.

The chain links TRBV7-2 to TRBJ2-4, with no clear D. CDR3 length: 14 amino acids. CDR1 is SGHTA and CDR2 is FQGNSA in the germline V gene. Trimming took 0 bases from V and 3 from J, leaving 6 bases between them. The CDR3 is CASSLAMNKNIQYF. CDR3 bases: TGTGCCAGCAGCTTAGCGATGAACAAAAACATTCAGTACTTC.